The 15 T cell receptor beta chains reported below all come from one sample, sequenced in a study of cytomegalovirus exposure and HLA in healthy donors. PCR was performed using 60 Vbeta and 13 Jbeta primers. TCRdb's copy holds only in-frame clones and misses some; the assay was immunoSEQ multiplex PCR. The repertoire includes approximately 140,000 clones, around 90% of them detected once, and roughly 0.5% sits in the top ten. The sample comprised PBMCs. The receptors were gathered from a middle-aged woman in good health and CMV-seronegative.

The genes are TRBV9 and TRBJ2-7, with 9 bases identical to TRBD2. The germline V gene encodes CDR1 SGDLS and CDR2 YYNGEE. V was pared by 0 bases and J by 7 bases, with 5 bases of the junction left unmatched. There are 14 residues in the CDR3. The CDR3 here is CASSVEGLAGEQYF. CDR3 bases: TGTGCCAGCAGCGTAGAGGGACTAGCAGGAGAGCAGTACTTC.

The chain uses TRBV27 and TRBJ2-7, with 7 bases that match TRBD2. This CDR3 has 13 residues. Germline V gene lookup returns CDR1 MNHEY and CDR2 SMNVEV (reference sequence). V was pared by 6 bases and J by 2 bases, with 4 bases of the junction left unmatched. The CDR3 is CASRLAETYEQYF. In nucleotides, the CDR3 is TGTGCCAGCAGGCTAGCGGAAACCTACGAGCAGTACTTC.

V usage is TRBV9 and J usage is TRBJ2-7; 11 bases match TRBD2. In germline, CDR1 is SGDLS, CDR2 YYNGEE. The V segment lost 4 bases and the J segment 2 bases; nucleotides outside the gene matches: 2. The CDR3 loop spans 14 amino acids. In nucleotides, the CDR3 is TGTGCCAGCAGCTTGGGACTAGCGGCCTACGAGCAGTACTTC. It encodes CASSLGLAAYEQYF. Combining the CDR3 with reference TRBV9 and TRBJ2-7 gives the whole variable domain DSGVTQTPKHLITATGQRVTLRCSPRSGDLSVYWYQQSLDQGLQFLIQYYNGEERAKGNILERFSAQQFPDLHSELNLSSLELGDSALYFCASSLGLAAYEQYFGPGTRLTVT.

This chain joins TRBV30 and TRBJ2-2; 14 nucleotides agree with TRBD2. Unmatched junction bases numbered 4, after V lost 3 bases and J lost 7 bases. Germline loops: CDR1 GTSNPN, CDR2 SVGIG (reference sequence). This CDR3 contains 15 residues. The CDR3 sequence is CAWSPGLAGVGELFF. CDR3 nucleotide sequence: TGTGCCTGGAGCCCGGGACTAGCGGGAGTCGGGGAGCTGTTTTTT.

V usage is TRBV7-6 and J usage is TRBJ1-1; 7 bases are a match to TRBD1. Germline V gives CDR1 SGHVS, CDR2 FNYEAQ. This CDR3 comprises 18 residues. With 5 bases clipped from V and 0 bases from J, the junction kept 15 bases outside the gene matches. This chain's CDR3 is CASSLHRGGPYMNTEAFF. DNA of the CDR3: TGTGCCAGCAGCCTACACAGGGGAGGACCCTATATGAACACTGAAGCTTTCTTT.

The V call is TRBV15, the J call TRBJ1-5; no reliable D call. CDR1 LNHNV and CDR2 YYDKDF come from the germline V gene (reference sequence). V lost 3 bases and J 6 bases, leaving 18 bases between the germline ends. This CDR3 region has 16 residues. CDR3 sequence: CATSRTNPTIGQPQHF. The CDR3, as DNA: TGTGCCACCAGCAGGACAAACCCGACTATAGGTCAGCCCCAGCATTTT.

CDR3 loop: CASSSEGETQYF. CDR3 DNA: TGTGCCAGCAGCTCGGAGGGGGAGACCCAGTACTTC. This chain uses TRBV5-4 with TRBJ2-5, with a possible D match to TRBD2 (6 bases). This CDR3 is 12 amino acids long. Trimming left V 3 bases short and J 5 bases short, with 8 bases between. CDR1 is SGHNT and CDR2 is YYREEE in the germline V gene (reference sequence).

The chain couples TRBV7-9 to TRBJ2-3; 14 positions agree with TRBD2. In germline, CDR1 is SEHNR, CDR2 FQNEAQ (reference sequence). This CDR3 comprises 18 residues. V was pared by 6 bases and J by 2 bases, with 10 bases of the junction left unmatched. The DNA of the CDR3 is TGTGCCAGCAGACCACTAGGACTAGCGGGAGGATCCACAGATACGCAGTATTTT. This gives the protein CASRPLGLAGGSTDTQYF.

This chain joins TRBV11-3 and TRBJ1-2, with D possibly TRBD1 on 6 matching bases. Germline V gene lookup returns CDR1 SGHNT and CDR2 YENEEA. The CDR3 has 14 amino acids. V gave up 5 bases and J gave up 3 bases, with 13 bases separating them. The CDR3 bases are TGTGCCAGCAGCCCGGACAGTTTGTACTATGGCTACACCTTC. Translating it yields CASSPDSLYYGYTF. Full variable domain (rest looked up from reference TRBV11-3 and TRBJ1-2): EAGVVQSPRYKIIEKKQPVAFWCNPISGHNTLYWYLQNLGQGPELLIRYENEEAVDDSQLPKDRFSAERLKGVDSTLKIQPAELGDSAVYLCASSPDSLYYGYTFGSGTRLTVV.

The chain couples TRBV30 to TRBJ1-1; 9 bases are a match to TRBD1. There are 13 residues in the CDR3. V shed 3 bases, J shed 1 base, and the junction held 0 bases outside the gene matches. Germline V gene data show CDR1 as GTSNPN and CDR2 as SVGIG (reference sequence). The CDR3 DNA follows: TGTGCCTGGAGGGGACAGGGGAACACTGAAGCTTTCTTT. Its translation: CAWRGQGNTEAFF.

V is TRBV28 and J is TRBJ1-1; D remains ambiguous. V lost 7 bases and J lost 0, with 9 bases in between. From germline, CDR1 is MDHEN and CDR2 SYDVKM. The CDR3 contains 13 residues. Here the CDR3 DNA reads TGTGCCAGCATGGAGATATTGAACACTGAAGCTTTCTTT. Translating it yields CASMEILNTEAFF.

The chain couples TRBV25-1 to TRBJ2-7; D is ambiguous. CDR1 MGHDK and CDR2 SYGVNS come from the germline V gene. Trimming left V 4 bases short and J 4 bases short, with 8 bases between. CDR3 length: 12 residues. The CDR3 sequence: CASSGAGYEQYF. The CDR3 DNA reads TGTGCCAGCAGTGGTGCCGGTTACGAGCAGTACTTC.

This chain links TRBV5-4 with TRBJ2-2, with D possibly being TRBD2 (7 bases). The germline V gene encodes CDR1 SGHNT and CDR2 YYREEE (reference sequence). This CDR3 is 16 amino acids long. V lost 5 bases and J lost 6, with 20 bases in between. The CDR3 reads CASSTGGGAFAGELFF. Here the CDR3 DNA reads TGTGCCAGCAGTACTGGGGGGGGCGCCTTCGCCGGGGAGCTGTTTTTT.

The chain uses TRBV7-6 and TRBJ2-5; 7 positions match TRBD1. The CDR3 consists of 16 residues. Germline V gene data show CDR1 as SGHVS and CDR2 as FNYEAQ. The J segment lost 5 bases and the V segment lost 1 base, leaving 10 bases of the junction unmatched. The CDR3 sequence is CASSLVAGGAGETQYF. The CDR3 region has the DNA TGTGCCAGCAGCTTAGTGGCAGGGGGTGCTGGGGAGACCCAGTACTTC. Full variable domain (missing parts from reference TRBV7-6 and TRBJ2-5): GAGVSQSPRYKVTKRGQDVALRCDPISGHVSLYWYRQALGQGPEFLTYFNYEAQQDKSGLPNDRFSAERPEGSISTLTIQRTEQRDSAMYRCASSLVAGGAGETQYFGPGTRLLVL.

This sequence joins TRBV20-1 and TRBJ2-7, with a weak D call TRBD2 (5 bases). CDR3 size: 11 residues. Trimming pared 3 bases from V and 4 bases from J, leaving 7 bases between. Germline V gene sequence: CDR1 DFQATT, CDR2 SNEGSKA (reference sequence). CDR3 in DNA: TGCAGTGCTAGTCGGGGTTACGAGCAGTACTTC. Encoded protein: CSASRGYEQYF.